The 19 T cell receptor beta chains given below trace back to one sample, sequenced in a study of control samples from healthy donors and cancer patients (dated by TCRdb to between 2020 and 2021). The method was the immunoSEQ multiplex PCR assay. The source is immuneACCESS, and TCRdb retained only in-frame sequences with V and J called. Part of the clones is not carried over; for the studies checked, unresolved V genes explain less than half of this, and the remainder is unexplained. The sample yields some 120,000 clones; about nine tenths were counted once. Clones ranked in the top ten supply around 9% of the sample. Specimen: blood. The source is a man between 35 and 55 years old in good health.

The chain couples TRBV7-2 to TRBJ2-5; 13 bases agree with TRBD2. Germline trimming cut 7 bases from V and 4 bases from J; bases unmatched to any gene: 6. The germline V gene has CDR1 SGHTA and CDR2 FQGNSA. This CDR3 is built from 15 residues. The CDR3 DNA sequence: TGTGCCAGCAAACTAGCGGGGGGGCGCTCAGAGACCCAGTACTTC. It specifies CASKLAGGRSETQYF. Looking up the rest from reference TRBV7-2 and TRBJ2-5 gives the full variable domain: GAGVSQSPSNKVTEKGKDVELRCDPISGHTALYWYRQSLGQGLEFLIYFQGNSAPDKSGLPSDRFSAERTGGSVSTLTIQRTQQEDSAVYLCASKLAGGRSETQYFGPGTRLLVL.

The V call is TRBV21-1, the J call TRBJ2-7. TRBV21-1 is flagged as a pseudogene. This CDR3 contains 16 residues. The CDR3 loop reads CASSTSGTRKGYEQYF. The CDR3 bases are TGTGCCAGCAGCACTTCCGGGACCCGAAAGGGCTACGAGCAGTACTTC.

This chain links TRBV6-5 with TRBJ2-7; 7 bases map to TRBD1. CDR1 MNHEY and CDR2 SVGAGI come from the germline V gene. V was pared by 5 bases and J by 6 bases, with 10 bases of the junction left unmatched. There are 14 residues in the CDR3. In DNA form, the CDR3 reads TGTGCCAGCAGTCTTCCCGACAGGGTTTCCGAGCAGTACTTC. This sequence encodes CASSLPDRVSEQYF.

V and J are TRBV24-1 and TRBJ1-2; the D gene is possibly TRBD1 (6 bases). The V and J ends lost 2 bases and 4 bases respectively, with 16 bases between them. The CDR3 consists of 16 residues. CDR1 is KGHDR and CDR2 is SFDVKD in the germline V gene. CDR3 coding DNA: TGTGCCACCAGTGATTGGGGACATCTAGTATTCTATGGCTACACCTTC. Its protein is CATSDWGHLVFYGYTF.

The rearrangement uses TRBV6-1 and TRBJ1-6; D not resolved. The CDR3 spans 16 residues. Germline CDR1 and CDR2: MNHNS and SASEGT. V lost 3 bases and J 0 bases, leaving 9 bases between the germline ends. The CDR3 DNA reads TGTGCCAGCAGTGATTTATTCAGCTCCTATAATTCACCCCTCCACTTT. Its protein is CASSDLFSSYNSPLHF.

The chain has TRBV9 and TRBJ2-3; tentatively, D is TRBD1 or TRBD2 (5 bases each). The CDR3 length is 14 residues. Germline values: CDR1 SGDLS, CDR2 YYNGEE. Between the trimmed V and J ends, which lost 4 bases and 5 bases, there was a span of 14 bases. The CDR3 is CASSRQGVQDTQYF. CDR3 DNA sequence: TGTGCCAGCAGCAGGCAGGGAGTACAAGATACGCAGTATTTT.

This chain joins TRBV12-3 or TRBV12-4 and TRBJ1-2, with 9 bases that match TRBD1. V shed 6 bases and J 4 bases; nucleotides not matched to a gene: 3. This CDR3 comprises 13 residues. The CDR3 nucleotides read TGTGCCAGCAGCTCGACAGGGGGCTATGGCTACACCTTC. Encoded protein: CASSSTGGYGYTF.

The genes are TRBV5-1 and TRBJ1-6, with D uncertain. Germline-derived CDR1 and CDR2 are SGHRS and YFSETQ. The CDR3 runs to 13 residues. V was pared by 4 bases and J by 7 bases, with 9 bases between. Written as DNA, the CDR3 is TGCGCCAGCAGCGGGGAGTGGAATTCACCCCTCCACTTT. Translated, it gives CASSGEWNSPLHF. The variable domain in full, with the rest retrieved from reference TRBV5-1 and TRBJ1-6, is KAGVTQTPRYLIKTRGQQVTLSCSPISGHRSVSWYQQTPGQGLQFLFEYFSETQRNKGNFPGRFSGRQFSNSRSEMNVSTLELGDSALYLCASSGEWNSPLHFGNGTRLTVT.

The CDR3 DNA follows: TGTGCCAGCAGCTTCCGGGACGGCACTGAAGCTTTCTTT. It encodes CASSFRDGTEAFF. This rearrangement joins TRBV9 to TRBJ1-1, with D maybe TRBD1 (5 bases). Germline CDR1 is SGDLS and CDR2 is YYNGEE. The CDR3 runs 13 residues. The V end was cut by 4 bases, the J end by 4 bases, with 11 bases between.

This clone was recorded once. J is TRBJ1-2 and V is TRBV5-1; TRBD1 is a possible D gene (5 bases). The CDR3 consists of 13 residues. In germline, CDR1 is SGHRS, CDR2 YFSETQ. V was clipped by 0 bases and J by 8 bases, with 11 bases between them. The DNA of the CDR3 is TGCGCCAGCAGCTTGGAGGGGATGCGGGGCTACACCTTC. Amino acids: CASSLEGMRGYTF.

The chain carries TRBV7-2 and TRBJ1-2; 8 bases are a match to TRBD1. The trim removed 5 bases at V and 8 bases at J, leaving 10 bases unmatched. The CDR3 totals 14 residues. In germline, CDR1 is SGHTA, CDR2 FQGNSA. This CDR3 reads CASSPQGGRGGYTF. DNA for the CDR3: TGTGCCAGCAGCCCACAGGGGGGGAGAGGGGGCTACACCTTC.

The chain couples TRBV6-5 to TRBJ1-6; no reliable D call. Trimming left V 6 bases short and J 0 bases short, with 6 bases between. The CDR3 runs to 14 residues. The V gene's germline CDR1 is MNHEY and CDR2 SVGAGI. The CDR3 nucleotides are TGTGCCAGCAGCCGGAGCTCCTATAATTCACCCCTCCACTTT. It translates to CASSRSSYNSPLHF.

The chain carries TRBV24-1 and TRBJ2-2; possible D gene TRBD1, 6 bases. Looked up from germline, CDR1 is KGHDR and CDR2 is SFDVKD. V was trimmed by 4 bases and J by 3 bases, leaving 17 bases between them. CDR3 length: 17 residues. The CDR3, as DNA: TGTGCCACCAGTGACCCAACCCCGGGACACGACACCGGGGAGCTGTTTTTT. Translated: CATSDPTPGHDTGELFF.

The genes are TRBV19 and TRBJ2-5; D gene uncertain. The CDR3 loop spans 16 amino acids. V gave up 1 base and J gave up 2 bases, with 14 bases separating them. Germline V lookup: CDR1 LNHDA, CDR2 SQIVND (reference sequence). CDR3 in DNA: TGTGCCAGTAGTATAGTTGGCTCGGCTGTACAAGAGACCCAGTACTTC. It encodes CASSIVGSAVQETQYF.

The J gene is TRBJ2-3, the V gene TRBV7-2, with 7 bases fitting TRBD2. Trimming took 8 bases from V and 2 from J; bases not matched to a gene: 7. The V gene's germline CDR1 is SGHTA and CDR2 FQGNSA. The CDR3 totals 14 residues. CDR3 DNA sequence: TGTGCCAGCGCCCGGGCGGGGGTCACAGATACGCAGTATTTT. Protein: CASARAGVTDTQYF.

CDR3 amino acids: CASSLDSPIKPQHF. In DNA, the CDR3 is TGTGCCAGCAGCTTAGACAGTCCAATCAAGCCCCAGCATTTT. The genes are TRBV5-8 and TRBJ1-5, with D possibly matching TRBD1 (5 bases). Germline lookup yields CDR1 SGHTS and CDR2 YDEGEE. This CDR3 has 14 amino acids. V was cut by 2 bases and J by 8 bases, with 14 bases left in between.

The rearrangement joins TRBV7-2 to TRBJ2-3; D unresolved. Trimming took 5 bases from V and 2 from J, leaving 8 bases between them. There are 13 residues in the CDR3. In germline, CDR1 is SGHTA, CDR2 FQGNSA. The CDR3 region has the DNA TGTGCCAGCAGCCTGCCCCCCACAGATACGCAGTATTTT. Amino acids: CASSLPPTDTQYF.

The chain employs TRBV5-5 and TRBJ1-5; D is ambiguous. V was trimmed by 3 bases and J by 4 bases, leaving 5 bases between them. The CDR3 covers 12 residues. Germline values: CDR1 SGHKS, CDR2 YYEKEE (reference sequence). The CDR3 DNA is TGTGCCAGCAGCTATGAGAATCAGCCCCAGCATTTT. As protein: CASSYENQPQHF.

The chain uses TRBV5-5 and TRBJ2-7, with D possibly called TRBD1 or TRBD2 (5 bases each). The V end was cut by 6 bases, the J end by 0 bases, with 10 bases between. The CDR3 is made up of 13 amino acids. Germline loops: CDR1 SGHKS, CDR2 YYEKEE (reference sequence). The CDR3 nucleotides read TGTGCCAGCAACTCAGGGAGCTCCTACGAGCAGTACTTC. Translated: CASNSGSSYEQYF.